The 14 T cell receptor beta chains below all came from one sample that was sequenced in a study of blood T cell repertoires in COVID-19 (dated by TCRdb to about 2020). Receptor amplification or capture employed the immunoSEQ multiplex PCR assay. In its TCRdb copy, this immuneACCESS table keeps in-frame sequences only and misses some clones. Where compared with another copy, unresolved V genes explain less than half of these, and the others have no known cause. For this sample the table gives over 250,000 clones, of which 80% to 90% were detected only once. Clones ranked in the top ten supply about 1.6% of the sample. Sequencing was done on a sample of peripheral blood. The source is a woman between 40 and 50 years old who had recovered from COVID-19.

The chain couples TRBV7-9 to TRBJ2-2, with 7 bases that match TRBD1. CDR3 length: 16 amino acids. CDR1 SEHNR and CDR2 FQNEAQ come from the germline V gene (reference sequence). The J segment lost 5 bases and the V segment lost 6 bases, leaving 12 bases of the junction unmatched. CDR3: CASSVGLLRGTGELFF. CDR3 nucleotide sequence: TGTGCCAGCAGTGTCGGCCTCCTCAGGGGGACCGGGGAGCTGTTTTTT.

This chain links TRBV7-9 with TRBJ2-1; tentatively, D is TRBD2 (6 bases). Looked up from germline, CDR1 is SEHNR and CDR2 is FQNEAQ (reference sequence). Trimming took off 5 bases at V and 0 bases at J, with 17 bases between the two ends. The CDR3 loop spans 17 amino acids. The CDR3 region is CASSPTGTPTSYNEQFF. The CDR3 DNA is TGTGCCAGCAGCCCAACCGGGACTCCCACCTCCTACAATGAGCAGTTCTTC.

DNA for the CDR3: TGTGCCAGCAGCGGCCGGACAGCTCATATGGGCAATGAGCAGTTCTTC. It specifies CASSGRTAHMGNEQFF. This rearrangement joins TRBV9 to TRBJ2-1; TRBD1 might be the D (6 bases). The CDR3 sequence is 16 residues long. Trimming left V 3 bases short and J 6 bases short, with 19 bases between. Germline V gene lookup returns CDR1 SGDLS and CDR2 YYNGEE.

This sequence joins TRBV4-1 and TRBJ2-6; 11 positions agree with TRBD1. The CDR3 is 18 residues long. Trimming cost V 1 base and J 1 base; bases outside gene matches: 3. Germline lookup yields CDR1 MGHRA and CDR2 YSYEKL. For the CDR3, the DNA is TGCGCCAGCAGCCAAGTGGGACAGGGGGAATCTGGGGCCAACGTCCTGACTTTC. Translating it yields CASSQVGQGESGANVLTF.

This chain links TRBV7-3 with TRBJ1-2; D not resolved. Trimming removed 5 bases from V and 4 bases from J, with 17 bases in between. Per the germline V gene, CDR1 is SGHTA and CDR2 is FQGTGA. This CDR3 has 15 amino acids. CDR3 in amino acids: CASSPRPSEPYGYTF. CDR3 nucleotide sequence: TGTGCCAGCAGCCCCCGCCCCTCCGAGCCCTATGGCTACACCTTC.

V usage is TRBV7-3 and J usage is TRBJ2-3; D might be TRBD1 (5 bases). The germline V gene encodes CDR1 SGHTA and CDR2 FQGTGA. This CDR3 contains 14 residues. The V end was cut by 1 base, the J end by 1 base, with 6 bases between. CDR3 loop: CASSLKGGTDTQYF. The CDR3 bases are TGTGCCAGCAGCTTAAAAGGGGGCACAGATACGCAGTATTTT.

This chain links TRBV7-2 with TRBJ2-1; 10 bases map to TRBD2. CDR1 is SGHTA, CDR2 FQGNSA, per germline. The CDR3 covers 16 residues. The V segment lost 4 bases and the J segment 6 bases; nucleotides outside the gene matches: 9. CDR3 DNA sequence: TGTGCCAGCAGCTCCCGTTCGAGCGGGGGGGCCAATGAGCAGTTCTTC. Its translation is CASSSRSSGGANEQFF.

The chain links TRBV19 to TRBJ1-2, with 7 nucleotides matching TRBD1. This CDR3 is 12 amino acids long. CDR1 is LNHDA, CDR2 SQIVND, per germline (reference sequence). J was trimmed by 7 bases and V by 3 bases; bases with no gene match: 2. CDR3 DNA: TGTGCCAGTAGTATGGCAGGGGGTGGCTACACCTTC. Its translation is CASSMAGGGYTF.

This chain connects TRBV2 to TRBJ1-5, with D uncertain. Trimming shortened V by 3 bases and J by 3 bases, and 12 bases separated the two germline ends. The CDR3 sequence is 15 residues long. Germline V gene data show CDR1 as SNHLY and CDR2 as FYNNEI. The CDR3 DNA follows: TGTGCCAGCAGTGACACGGTAAACTACAATCAGCCCCAGCATTTT. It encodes CASSDTVNYNQPQHF.

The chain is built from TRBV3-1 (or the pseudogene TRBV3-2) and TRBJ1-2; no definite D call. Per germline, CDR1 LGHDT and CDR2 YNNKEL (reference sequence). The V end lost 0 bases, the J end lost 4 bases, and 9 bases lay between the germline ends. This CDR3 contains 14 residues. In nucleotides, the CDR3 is TGTGCCAGCAGCCAAGACCCAGGCGTCTATGGCTACACCTTC. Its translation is CASSQDPGVYGYTF.

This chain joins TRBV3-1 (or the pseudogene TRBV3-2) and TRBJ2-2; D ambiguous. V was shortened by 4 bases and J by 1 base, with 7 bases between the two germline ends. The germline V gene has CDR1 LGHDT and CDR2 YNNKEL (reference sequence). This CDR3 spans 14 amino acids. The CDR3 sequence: CASSPRRNTGELFF. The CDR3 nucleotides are TGTGCCAGCAGCCCCCGTAGGAACACCGGGGAGCTGTTTTTT.

Here the CDR3 reads CASSLVVGRSYEQYF. The CDR3 DNA is TGCGCCAGCAGCTTGGTTGTGGGGCGTTCTTACGAGCAGTACTTC. The chain has TRBV5-1 and TRBJ2-7, with TRBD1 as a possible D gene (5 bases). V lost 0 bases and J lost 4, with 14 bases in between. CDR1 and CDR2 (germline): SGHRS, YFSETQ. The CDR3 totals 15 residues. The full variable domain, its missing parts supplied by reference TRBV5-1 and TRBJ2-7, is KAGVTQTPRYLIKTRGQQVTLSCSPISGHRSVSWYQQTPGQGLQFLFEYFSETQRNKGNFPGRFSGRQFSNSRSEMNVSTLELGDSALYLCASSLVVGRSYEQYFGPGTRLTVT.

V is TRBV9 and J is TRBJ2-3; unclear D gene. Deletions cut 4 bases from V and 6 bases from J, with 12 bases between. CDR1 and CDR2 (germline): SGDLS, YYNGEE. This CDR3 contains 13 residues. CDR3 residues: CASSYSGGDTQYF. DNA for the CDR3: TGTGCCAGCAGCTACTCGGGTGGCGATACGCAGTATTTT. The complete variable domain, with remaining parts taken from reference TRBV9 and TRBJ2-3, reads DSGVTQTPKHLITATGQRVTLRCSPRSGDLSVYWYQQSLDQGLQFLIQYYNGEERAKGNILERFSAQQFPDLHSELNLSSLELGDSALYFCASSYSGGDTQYFGPGTRLTVL.

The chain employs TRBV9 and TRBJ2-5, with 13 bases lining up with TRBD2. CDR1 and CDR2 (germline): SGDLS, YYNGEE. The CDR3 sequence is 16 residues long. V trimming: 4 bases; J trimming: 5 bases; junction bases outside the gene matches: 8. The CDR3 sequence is CASSPTSGGAYETQYF. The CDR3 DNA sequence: TGTGCCAGCAGCCCCACTAGCGGGGGGGCGTACGAGACCCAGTACTTC. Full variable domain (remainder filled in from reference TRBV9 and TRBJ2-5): DSGVTQTPKHLITATGQRVTLRCSPRSGDLSVYWYQQSLDQGLQFLIQYYNGEERAKGNILERFSAQQFPDLHSELNLSSLELGDSALYFCASSPTSGGAYETQYFGPGTRLLVL.